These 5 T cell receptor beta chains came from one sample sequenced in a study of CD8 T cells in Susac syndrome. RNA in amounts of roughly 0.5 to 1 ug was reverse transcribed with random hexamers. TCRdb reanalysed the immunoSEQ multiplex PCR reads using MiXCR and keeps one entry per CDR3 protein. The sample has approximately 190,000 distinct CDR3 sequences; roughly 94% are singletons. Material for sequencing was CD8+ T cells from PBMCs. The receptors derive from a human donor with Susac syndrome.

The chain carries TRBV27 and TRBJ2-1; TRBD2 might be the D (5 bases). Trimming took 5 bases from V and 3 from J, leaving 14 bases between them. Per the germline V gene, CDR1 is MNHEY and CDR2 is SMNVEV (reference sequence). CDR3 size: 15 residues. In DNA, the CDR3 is TGTGCCAGCAGTCGGACGGGAAACATCTACAATGAGCAGTTCTTC. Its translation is CASSRTGNIYNEQFF.

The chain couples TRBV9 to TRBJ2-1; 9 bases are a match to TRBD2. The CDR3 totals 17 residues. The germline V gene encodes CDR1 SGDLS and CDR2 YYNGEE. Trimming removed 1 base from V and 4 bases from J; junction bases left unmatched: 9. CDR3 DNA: TGTGCCAGCAGCGTATCCGGCCTAGCGGGAATGTACAATGAGCAGTTCTTC. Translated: CASSVSGLAGMYNEQFF.

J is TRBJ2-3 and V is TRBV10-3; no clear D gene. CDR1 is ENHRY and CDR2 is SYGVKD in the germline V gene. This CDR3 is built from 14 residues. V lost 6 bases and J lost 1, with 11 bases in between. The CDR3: CAISAVPGTDTQYF. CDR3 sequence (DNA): TGTGCCATCAGCGCGGTTCCTGGCACAGATACGCAGTATTTT.

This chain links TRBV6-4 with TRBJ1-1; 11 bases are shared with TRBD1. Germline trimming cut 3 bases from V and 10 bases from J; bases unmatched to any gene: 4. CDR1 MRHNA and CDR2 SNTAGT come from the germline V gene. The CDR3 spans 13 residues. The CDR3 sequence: CASSDWTGGTAFF. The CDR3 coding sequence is TGTGCCAGCAGTGATTGGACAGGGGGCACAGCTTTCTTT.

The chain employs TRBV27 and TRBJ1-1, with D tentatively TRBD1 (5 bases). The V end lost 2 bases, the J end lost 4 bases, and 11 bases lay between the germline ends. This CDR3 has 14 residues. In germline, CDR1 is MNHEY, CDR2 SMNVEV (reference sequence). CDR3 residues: CASSLRGVATEAFF. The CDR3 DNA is TGTGCCAGCAGTTTAAGAGGGGTGGCCACTGAAGCTTTCTTT.